This T cell receptor (beta chain) was recovered during a study of shared T cell receptors in the human thymus. The germline CDR1 and CDR2 sequences are SGHRS and YFSETQ. Trimming removed 4 bases from V and 2 bases from J; junction bases left unmatched: 19. This CDR3 has 19 amino acids. The protocol was immunoSEQ multiplex PCR, while the TCRdb copy is restricted to in-frame clones and leaves out a portion. The data hold under 450,000 clones, with roughly 94% observed a single time. This rearrangement joins TRBV5-1 to TRBJ2-3; TRBD2 aligns across 7 bases. The sample was thymocytes. The receptor comes from a human donor. The CDR3 here is CASSKRSRGVTSDTDTQYF. The CDR3 region has the DNA TGCGCCAGCAGCAAACGTTCGAGAGGGGTAACTAGCGACACAGATACGCAGTATTTT. Variable domain in full (rest from reference TRBV5-1 and TRBJ2-3): KAGVTQTPRYLIKTRGQQVTLSCSPISGHRSVSWYQQTPGQGLQFLFEYFSETQRNKGNFPGRFSGRQFSNSRSEMNVSTLELGDSALYLCASSKRSRGVTSDTDTQYFGPGTRLTVL.